These 27 T cell receptor beta chains were sequenced from one sample in a study of CD8 T cells in Susac syndrome. The RNA input was about 0.5 to 1 ug, and it was reverse transcribed with random hexamers. TCRdb re-analysed the immunoSEQ multiplex PCR reads in MiXCR, keeping a single row per CDR3 protein. Altogether about 100,000 distinct CDR3 sequences are present, 95% being singletons, with the ten largest covering 0.3% to 0.35%. Specimen: CD8+ T cells from PBMCs. These receptors came from a human donor with Susac syndrome.

The rearrangement uses TRBV6-5 and TRBJ1-2, with a weak D call TRBD1 (5 bases). This CDR3 has 13 residues. CDR1 and CDR2 from the germline V gene are MNHEY and SVGAGI. The V gene lost 6 bases and the J gene lost 7 bases, with 15 bases spanning the gap. CDR3 sequence: CASSEQVFAGYTF. CDR3 DNA sequence: TGTGCCAGCAGCGAACAGGTCTTCGCTGGCTACACCTTC.

This chain uses TRBV9 with TRBJ1-1; D is uncertain. The germline V gene encodes CDR1 SGDLS and CDR2 YYNGEE. Trimming removed 3 bases at V and 5 bases at J, with 11 bases between. The CDR3 sequence is 13 residues long. The DNA of the CDR3 is TGTGCCAGCAGCGACCGTCCGGGAACTGAAGCTTTCTTT. Translating gives CASSDRPGTEAFF.

V is TRBV5-1 and J is TRBJ2-7; D not certain. Germline V gene data show CDR1 as SGHRS and CDR2 as YFSETQ. V was shortened by 4 bases and J by 3 bases, with 11 bases between the two germline ends. This CDR3 comprises 13 residues. CDR3 in amino acids: CASSPTPGYEQYF. For the CDR3, the DNA is TGCGCCAGCAGCCCGACACCGGGCTACGAGCAGTACTTC. The whole variable domain, remainder taken from reference TRBV5-1 and TRBJ2-7, is KAGVTQTPRYLIKTRGQQVTLSCSPISGHRSVSWYQQTPGQGLQFLFEYFSETQRNKGNFPGRFSGRQFSNSRSEMNVSTLELGDSALYLCASSPTPGYEQYFGPGTRLTVT.

This chain joins TRBV29-1 and TRBJ1-2; D may be TRBD1 (6 bases). Germline values: CDR1 SQVTM, CDR2 ANQGSEA. The CDR3 covers 12 residues. V lost 6 bases, J lost 2 bases, and 10 bases lay in between. This CDR3 reads CSVTGSNYGYTF. Here the CDR3 DNA reads TGCAGCGTAACAGGGAGCAACTATGGCTACACCTTC. Full variable domain (remainder filled in from reference TRBV29-1 and TRBJ1-2): SAVISQKPSRDICQRGTSLTIQCQVDSQVTMMFWYRQQPGQSLTLIATANQGSEATYESGFVIDKFPISRPNLTFSTLTVSNMSPEDSSIYLCSVTGSNYGYTFGSGTRLTVV.

The rearrangement joins TRBV15 to TRBJ2-2; perhaps D is TRBD1 or TRBD2 (6 bases each). This CDR3 has 14 amino acids. Germline CDR1 is LNHNV and CDR2 is YYDKDF (reference sequence). Deletions cut 3 bases from V and 3 bases from J, with 8 bases between. The CDR3 DNA reads as TGTGCCACCAGCAGGAGGGGGGACACCGGGGAGCTGTTTTTT. Amino acid sequence: CATSRRGDTGELFF.

The CDR3 nucleotides read TGCAGCGTGCCTAGACAGGGGATGAACACTGAAGCTTTCTTT. Protein: CSVPRQGMNTEAFF. The chain combines TRBV29-1 with TRBJ1-1; TRBD1 aligns across 8 bases. Germline V gives CDR1 SQVTM, CDR2 ANQGSEA. The CDR3 loop spans 14 amino acids. Trimming cost V 6 bases and J 0 bases; bases outside gene matches: 6.

The V call is TRBV24-1, the J call TRBJ1-5; no firm D call. Germline V gene data show CDR1 as KGHDR and CDR2 as SFDVKD. The CDR3 has 10 amino acids. The V and J ends lost 9 bases and 14 bases respectively, with 13 bases between them. CDR3 sequence reads: CATGRRSKHF. CDR3 bases: TGTGCCACCGGTAGGCGGTCTAAGCATTTT.

The chain joins TRBV20-1 to TRBJ2-1, with D uncertain. With 0 bases removed from V and 0 bases from J, the gap between germline ends came to 6 bases. Germline V gene data show CDR1 as DFQATT and CDR2 as SNEGSKA (reference sequence). CDR3 size: 14 residues. The CDR3 DNA reads TGCAGTGCTAGAGATCAGTTCTCCTACAATGAGCAGTTCTTC. Encoded protein: CSARDQFSYNEQFF.

DNA for the CDR3: TGTGCCAGCAGTTTGGTTCCGCTATACACCTTC. As protein: CASSLVPLYTF. This sequence joins TRBV27 and TRBJ1-2; D uncertain. Germline V gene sequence: CDR1 MNHEY, CDR2 SMNVEV (reference sequence). Trimming removed 3 bases at V and 11 bases at J, with 10 bases between. The CDR3 runs 11 residues.

This chain uses TRBV9 with TRBJ2-7, with D possibly TRBD2 on 5 matching bases. Germline V gene sequence: CDR1 SGDLS, CDR2 YYNGEE. The CDR3 is 13 amino acids. V was clipped by 3 bases and J by 7 bases, with 14 bases between them. CDR3 nucleotide sequence: TGTGCCAGCAGCGCCGCGGACTGGGGTGAGCAGTACTTC. This translates into CASSAADWGEQYF.

A single count supports this clonotype. The chain links TRBV5-1 to TRBJ1-5; tentatively, D is TRBD1 (5 bases). V was trimmed by 0 bases and J by 2 bases, leaving 12 bases between them. Germline CDR1 is SGHRS and CDR2 is YFSETQ. This CDR3 contains 16 residues. The CDR3 nucleotides are TGCGCCAGCAGCTTGGCCCCAGGGATGGGCAATCAGCCCCAGCATTTT. Encoded protein: CASSLAPGMGNQPQHF.

This clonotype showed up just once. The chain combines TRBV3-1 with TRBJ1-1; D gene ambiguous. The length of the CDR3 is 14 residues. The V end lost 0 bases, the J end lost 5 bases, and 10 bases lay between the germline ends. Germline-derived CDR1 and CDR2 are LGHDT and YNNKEL (reference sequence). CDR3 coding DNA: TGTGCCAGCAGCCAAGATGTGGATTTGACTGAAGCTTTCTTT. Amino acid sequence: CASSQDVDLTEAFF.

The chain uses TRBV5-1 and TRBJ2-1; 8 nucleotides agree with TRBD2. Per the germline V gene, CDR1 is SGHRS and CDR2 is YFSETQ. The length of the CDR3 is 14 residues. The ends lost 3 bases at V and 8 bases at J; junction bases unmatched: 7. CDR3 DNA sequence: TGCGCCAGCAGCTCGCGGGGGGCTCCAGATGAGCAGTTCTTC. As protein: CASSSRGAPDEQFF. The variable domain in full, completed from reference TRBV5-1 and TRBJ2-1, reads KAGVTQTPRYLIKTRGQQVTLSCSPISGHRSVSWYQQTPGQGLQFLFEYFSETQRNKGNFPGRFSGRQFSNSRSEMNVSTLELGDSALYLCASSSRGAPDEQFFGPGTRLTVL.

This rearrangement joins TRBV12-3 or TRBV12-4 to TRBJ1-2; D is ambiguous. The V end was cut by 4 bases, the J end by 9 bases, with 18 bases between. The CDR3 runs 14 residues. The CDR3 DNA reads as TGTGCCAGCAGTTCCTCGGGGTTCACGCAGCGCTACACCTTC. This sequence encodes CASSSSGFTQRYTF.

In DNA, the CDR3 is TGCGCCAGCAGCCGGAAGGAAGAGACCCAGTACTTC. Amino acid sequence: CASSRKEETQYF. The chain uses TRBV5-1 and TRBJ2-5; the D is unclear. Per germline, CDR1 SGHRS and CDR2 YFSETQ. With 4 bases removed from V and 3 bases from J, the gap between germline ends came to 7 bases. The CDR3 contains 12 residues.

This chain uses TRBV5-1 with TRBJ2-2; 7 bases agree with TRBD1. This CDR3 has 14 amino acids. Trimming removed 4 bases from V and 7 bases from J; junction bases left unmatched: 7. Germline V lookup: CDR1 SGHRS, CDR2 YFSETQ. This CDR3 is CASSPGQAVGELFF. The CDR3 nucleotides read TGCGCCAGCAGCCCTGGACAGGCGGTCGGGGAGCTGTTTTTT.

J is TRBJ2-7 and V is TRBV5-6, with D possibly called TRBD1 or TRBD2 (5 bases each). The V gene's germline CDR1 is SGHDT and CDR2 YYEEEE. This CDR3 has 14 residues. The ends were cut back, 0 bases at V and 5 bases at J, with 12 bases in the middle. CDR3 protein: CASSLGGRPDEQYF. In DNA, the CDR3 is TGTGCCAGCAGCTTGGGGGGACGGCCGGACGAGCAGTACTTC.

The V gene is TRBV24-1, the J gene TRBJ2-5; 10 bases align to TRBD1. Germline-derived CDR1 and CDR2 are KGHDR and SFDVKD. J lost 6 bases, V lost 2 bases, and 5 bases had no gene match. This CDR3 spans 15 amino acids. CDR3 DNA: TGTGCCACCAGTGATTCCAGACAGGGGGCGAAGACCCAGTACTTC. Its translation: CATSDSRQGAKTQYF.

The chain couples TRBV4-1 to TRBJ2-3; D gene uncertain. This CDR3 is built from 15 residues. With 0 bases removed from V and 0 bases from J, the gap between germline ends came to 7 bases. Germline V gene lookup returns CDR1 MGHRA and CDR2 YSYEKL. The CDR3 DNA sequence: TGCGCCAGCAGCCAAGATGGCAGGAGCACAGATACGCAGTATTTT. Translation gives CASSQDGRSTDTQYF.

This rearrangement joins TRBV6-5 to TRBJ2-1; 11 nucleotides line up with TRBD1. The V segment lost 6 bases and the J segment 8 bases; nucleotides outside the gene matches: 3. Germline CDR1 reads MNHEY; CDR2 reads SVGAGI. CDR3 length: 13 residues. In DNA, the CDR3 is TGTGCCAGCAGGGACAGGGGGCGCGATGAGCAGTTCTTC. Protein sequence: CASRDRGRDEQFF.

The chain is built from TRBV27 and TRBJ1-2, with no clear D. With 8 bases removed from V and 14 bases from J, the gap between germline ends came to 15 bases. The CDR3 is 10 amino acids. Germline lookup yields CDR1 MNHEY and CDR2 SMNVEV (reference sequence). CDR3 sequence: CASGSPRPTF. The DNA of the CDR3 is TGTGCCAGCGGATCCCCCCGGCCTACCTTC.

Notes on this clonotype: An end of the junction differs from the germline gene, which may be a read error. The chain couples TRBV20-1 to TRBJ2-5, with D uncertain. Germline V gene sequence: CDR1 DFQATT, CDR2 SNEGSKA (reference sequence). This CDR3 spans 8 amino acids. The CDR3 spells CSATPRFF. For the CDR3, the DNA is TGCAGTGCTACCCCCAGGTTCTTC.

The J gene is TRBJ1-2, the V gene TRBV27; TRBD1 is a possible D gene (5 bases). Germline lookup yields CDR1 MNHEY and CDR2 SMNVEV (reference sequence). V was cut by 8 bases and J by 8 bases, with 24 bases left in between. The CDR3 spans 15 residues. CDR3 in DNA: TGTGCCAGCCGAAGCGGCCCCAGGGATATCTACGGCTACACCTTC. Its protein product is CASRSGPRDIYGYTF.

This clonotype was seen more than once but under ten times. The chain joins TRBV6-1 to TRBJ2-4; 7 bases are shared with TRBD1. Trimming at V came to 6 bases and at J to 8 bases, leaving 7 bases not matched to a gene. The germline gives CDR1 MNHNS, CDR2 SASEGT. The CDR3 totals 13 residues. CDR3 residues: CASSGTERDIQYF. CDR3 in DNA: TGTGCCAGCAGCGGGACAGAGAGGGACATTCAGTACTTC.

The rearrangement links TRBV6-5 to TRBJ2-1; D is undetermined. V was cut by 3 bases and J by 0 bases, with 6 bases left in between. The CDR3 length is 14 residues. The germline V gene encodes CDR1 MNHEY and CDR2 SVGAGI. DNA for the CDR3: TGTGCCAGCAGTTATCAGAGCTCCTACAATGAGCAGTTCTTC. As protein: CASSYQSSYNEQFF.

The chain carries TRBV29-1 and TRBJ2-7; tentative D call: TRBD2 (5 bases). The V end was cut by 6 bases, the J end by 2 bases, with 17 bases between. Germline CDR1 is SQVTM and CDR2 is ANQGSEA. The CDR3 loop spans 14 amino acids. The CDR3 here is CSVEKGSTTYEQYF. CDR3 nucleotides: TGCAGCGTAGAAAAAGGGAGCACGACCTACGAGCAGTACTTC.

This chain connects TRBV3-1 to TRBJ2-7, with 12 bases aligning to TRBD2. CDR3 length: 15 amino acids. The V segment lost 3 bases and the J segment 4 bases; nucleotides outside the gene matches: 4. In germline, CDR1 is LGHDT, CDR2 YNNKEL (reference sequence). This chain's CDR3 is CASSQTSGSPYEQYF. Written as DNA, the CDR3 is TGTGCCAGCAGCCAGACTAGCGGGAGTCCGTACGAGCAGTACTTC.